The 25 T cell receptor beta chains listed next were all sequenced from one sample in a study of blood T cell repertoires in COVID-19. Here immunoSEQ multiplex PCR was the method, and the copy in TCRdb shows in-frame clones only, minus some. Of around 92,000 clones in the sample, about 82% were seen once. Sequenced input: peripheral blood. Receptor source: a human donor in a cohort sampled during active COVID-19.

The chain is built from TRBV30 and TRBJ1-5; perhaps TRBD1 as D (6 bases). This CDR3 is 15 amino acids long. Trimming cost V 0 bases and J 3 bases, with 12 bases left between them. Germline loops: CDR1 GTSNPN, CDR2 SVGIG (reference sequence). The CDR3 region has the DNA TGTGCCTGGAGTGTGGGGACACAAATCAATCAGCCCCAGCATTTT. It specifies CAWSVGTQINQPQHF.

The chain couples TRBV4-1 to TRBJ2-5; 11 bases align to TRBD2. Per germline, CDR1 MGHRA and CDR2 YSYEKL. Trimming cost V 4 bases and J 2 bases; bases outside gene matches: 6. The CDR3 runs to 16 residues. The chain's CDR3 is CASSPSGLAGQETQYF. The CDR3 DNA sequence: TGCGCCAGCAGCCCCTCCGGACTAGCGGGTCAAGAGACCCAGTACTTC.

The chain employs TRBV7-2 and TRBJ2-1; D might be TRBD1 (5 bases). V was pared by 0 bases and J by 2 bases, with 8 bases between. CDR3 length: 15 residues. Germline CDR1 and CDR2: SGHTA and FQGNSA. The CDR3: CASSLAAGTYNEQFF. CDR3 nucleotides: TGTGCCAGCAGCTTAGCTGCAGGGACCTACAATGAGCAGTTCTTC.

The J gene is TRBJ1-5, the V gene TRBV6-5; D gene unclear. CDR3 length: 14 amino acids. Trimming took off 5 bases at V and 7 bases at J, with 15 bases between the two ends. CDR1 MNHEY and CDR2 SVGAGI come from the germline V gene. The CDR3 reads CASSTGVVHQPQHF. CDR3 in DNA: TGTGCCAGCAGTACCGGGGTGGTTCACCAGCCCCAGCATTTT.

This CDR3 reads CASSVGQGKSSQYF. The CDR3 DNA sequence: TGCGCCAGCAGCGTAGGACAGGGGAAGTCGTCCCAGTACTTC. The V call is TRBV5-1, the J call TRBJ2-5; the match to TRBD1 covers 9 bases. The CDR3 totals 14 residues. Trimming at V came to 4 bases and at J to 9 bases, leaving 10 bases not matched to a gene. Per germline, CDR1 SGHRS and CDR2 YFSETQ.

The chain uses TRBV5-6 and TRBJ2-5, with 10 bases aligning to TRBD1. This CDR3 comprises 15 residues. Trimming removed 4 bases from V and 4 bases from J; junction bases left unmatched: 7. Per germline, CDR1 SGHDT and CDR2 YYEEEE. The CDR3 sequence is CASSTTGGFRETQYF. DNA of the CDR3: TGTGCCAGCAGCACGACAGGGGGCTTCAGAGAGACCCAGTACTTC.

This clone was observed once. The chain combines TRBV4-1 with TRBJ2-7; D ambiguous. This CDR3 spans 13 amino acids. The ends were cut back, 4 bases at V and 1 base at J, with 8 bases in the middle. Germline loops: CDR1 MGHRA, CDR2 YSYEKL. CDR3 protein: CASSLATSYEQYF. The CDR3 DNA sequence: TGCGCCAGCAGCCTTGCGACATCCTACGAGCAGTACTTC.

This chain connects TRBV21-1 to TRBJ1-5; TRBD1, the D gene given by the table, was not confirmed from the DNA. TRBV21-1 is a pseudogene. There are 18 residues in the CDR3. CDR3 in amino acids: CASSPLPDRFCSNQPQHF. The CDR3 region has the DNA TGTGCCAGCAGCCCCCTACCGGACAGGTTCTGTAGCAATCAGCCCCAGCATTTT.

The V call is TRBV5-4, the J call TRBJ1-1; 8 bases fit TRBD1. After removal of 4 bases from V and 0 bases from J, the junction contained 8 bases not matched to a gene. Per germline, CDR1 SGHNT and CDR2 YYREEE (reference sequence). The CDR3 spans 16 residues. CDR3 in amino acids: CASSKDRAWVNTEAFF. The CDR3 DNA reads as TGTGCCAGCAGCAAGGACAGGGCTTGGGTGAACACTGAAGCTTTCTTT.

This clone was recorded once. The V gene is TRBV4-1, the J gene TRBJ2-7; no firm D call. V was cut by 0 bases and J by 7 bases, with 16 bases left in between. Germline CDR1 is MGHRA and CDR2 is YSYEKL. The CDR3 length is 15 residues. The CDR3 sequence is CASSQEWAVGMEQYF. For the CDR3, the DNA is TGCGCCAGCAGCCAAGAATGGGCAGTAGGTATGGAGCAGTACTTC.

The chain couples TRBV28 to TRBJ2-3, with a tentative D call TRBD1 (5 bases). Germline CDR1 and CDR2: MDHEN and SYDVKM. The CDR3 runs 15 residues. V was trimmed by 3 bases and J by 1 base, leaving 11 bases between them. This CDR3 reads CASSLSGIGTDTQYF. The CDR3 DNA reads as TGTGCCAGCAGTTTGTCAGGGATCGGCACAGATACGCAGTATTTT.

The gene calls are TRBV5-1 and TRBJ2-7, with D possibly matching TRBD1 (6 bases). Germline V lookup: CDR1 SGHRS, CDR2 YFSETQ. This CDR3 region has 16 residues. V dropped 4 bases and J dropped 2 bases, with 19 bases sitting between them. The CDR3 spells CASSPHHGQPTYEQYF. DNA of the CDR3: TGCGCCAGCAGCCCCCATCACGGACAGCCCACCTACGAGCAGTACTTC.

The chain links TRBV29-1 to TRBJ2-3, with unresolved D. This CDR3 spans 15 amino acids. Looked up from germline, CDR1 is SQVTM and CDR2 is ANQGSEA. The germline V and J ends were trimmed by 5 bases and 0 bases, with 15 bases remaining between them. CDR3 sequence (DNA): TGCAGCGTTTCCTCCGGCGGAACTAGCACAGATACGCAGTATTTT. Protein sequence: CSVSSGGTSTDTQYF.

The V call is TRBV7-8, the J call TRBJ1-2; TRBD1 might be the D (5 bases). CDR1 is SGHVS, CDR2 FQNEAQ, per germline. The CDR3 covers 14 residues. Trimming cost V 0 bases and J 4 bases, with 9 bases left between them. The chain's CDR3 is CASSLATATYGYTF. CDR3 nucleotide sequence: TGTGCCAGCAGCTTAGCGACAGCCACCTATGGCTACACCTTC.

The V call is TRBV7-3, the J call TRBJ2-1, with a weak D call TRBD2 (5 bases). Between the trimmed V and J ends, which lost 4 bases and 5 bases, there was a span of 9 bases. The CDR3 is 13 residues long. Germline CDR1 and CDR2: SGHTA and FQGTGA. CDR3 nucleotides: TGTGCCAGCAGCTCAACTAGTAACAATGAGCAGTTCTTC. It translates to CASSSTSNNEQFF.

The CDR3 DNA follows: TGTGCCAGCAGAAACAGGGCTGGGGCGACCAACGAGCAGTACTTC. This sequence encodes CASRNRAGATNEQYF. The chain joins TRBV28 to TRBJ2-7; maybe TRBD1 (6 bases). Germline V lookup: CDR1 MDHEN, CDR2 SYDVKM. The CDR3 extends over 15 amino acids. The V gene lost 6 bases and the J gene lost 5 bases, with 20 bases spanning the gap.

The count of this clone is one. The chain is built from TRBV6-2 or TRBV6-3 and TRBJ2-1; 9 bases line up with TRBD1. The CDR3 consists of 14 residues. V was clipped by 5 bases and J by 10 bases; unmatched bases: 9. Germline V gene lookup returns CDR1 MNHEY and CDR2 SVGEGT. The CDR3 DNA follows: TGTGCCAGCAGTAAGGACAGGGGCCTAGGGGAGCAGTTCTTC. Amino acid sequence: CASSKDRGLGEQFF.

The chain employs TRBV5-4 and TRBJ2-3, with 9 bases that match TRBD2. The germline gives CDR1 SGHNT, CDR2 YYREEE (reference sequence). Trimming removed 1 base from V and 4 bases from J; junction bases left unmatched: 4. This CDR3 is built from 15 residues. In DNA, the CDR3 is TGTGCCAGCAGCTTGAGGCTAGCGGGGCCAGATACGCAGTATTTT. Translated, it gives CASSLRLAGPDTQYF. The whole variable domain, filled in from reference TRBV5-4 and TRBJ2-3, reads ETGVTQSPTHLIKTRGQQVTLRCSSQSGHNTVSWYQQALGQGPQFIFQYYREEENGRGNFPPRFSGLQFPNYSSELNVNALELDDSALYLCASSLRLAGPDTQYFGPGTRLTVL.

This clone is a singleton in its sample. The chain links TRBV30 to TRBJ2-3; D gene ambiguous. The CDR3 sequence is 12 residues long. V was clipped by 4 bases and J by 3 bases, with 8 bases between them. From germline, CDR1 is GTSNPN and CDR2 SVGIG (reference sequence). This CDR3 is CAWTIQTDTQYF. Written as DNA, the CDR3 is TGTGCCTGGACTATCCAAACAGATACGCAGTATTTT.

This clone was seen a handful of times. The chain carries TRBV29-1 and TRBJ2-7, with 8 bases that match TRBD1. V lost 7 bases and J lost 2; bases outside the gene matches: 10. The length of the CDR3 is 14 residues. Germline V gene data show CDR1 as SQVTM and CDR2 as ANQGSEA. DNA for the CDR3: TGCAGCGCAACGTCGGACAGGGCCACCTACGAGCAGTACTTC. As protein: CSATSDRATYEQYF.

The rearrangement joins TRBV19 to TRBJ2-1, with 9 bases identical to TRBD2. V lost 5 bases to trimming and J lost 8 bases; unmatched junction nucleotides: 13. Looked up from germline, CDR1 is LNHDA and CDR2 is SQIVND (reference sequence). This CDR3 has 16 amino acids. CDR3 amino acids: CASSSPPGLAGHEQFF. Written as DNA, the CDR3 is TGTGCCAGTAGTTCTCCCCCGGGACTAGCAGGCCATGAGCAGTTCTTC.

This sequence joins TRBV20-1 and TRBJ1-1, with D possibly being TRBD1 (6 bases). Germline V lookup: CDR1 DFQATT, CDR2 SNEGSKA (reference sequence). V was shortened by 3 bases and J by 0 bases, with 14 bases between the two germline ends. The CDR3 length is 15 residues. The CDR3: CSASGAGAMNTEAFF. The CDR3 DNA follows: TGCAGTGCTAGTGGGGCGGGGGCCATGAACACTGAAGCTTTCTTT.

The genes are TRBV27 and TRBJ1-1, with a weak D call TRBD1 (5 bases). CDR3 length: 15 residues. Germline V lookup: CDR1 MNHEY, CDR2 SMNVEV (reference sequence). Deletions cut 5 bases from V and 4 bases from J, with 17 bases between. The CDR3 is CASSPLRMGGTEAFF. The CDR3 DNA is TGTGCCAGCAGTCCTCTCCGGATGGGGGGCACTGAAGCTTTCTTT.

The rearrangement uses TRBV2 and TRBJ1-5; D possibly corresponds to TRBD1 (6 bases). The CDR3 totals 15 residues. CDR1 and CDR2 (germline): SNHLY, FYNNEI. V was trimmed by 7 bases and J by 4 bases, leaving 17 bases between them. Written as DNA, the CDR3 is TGTGCCAGCACCGGGACCAGGGGTGGGAATCAGCCCCAGCATTTT. Protein: CASTGTRGGNQPQHF.

The chain joins TRBV20-1 to TRBJ1-2; D unclear. The CDR3 is 11 amino acids. Germline loops: CDR1 DFQATT, CDR2 SNEGSKA (reference sequence). V was cut by 7 bases and J by 7 bases, with 13 bases left in between. CDR3 DNA sequence: TGCAGTGTCCCGCGCCGTCTTGGCTACACCTTC. Translation gives CSVPRRLGYTF.